This TCR beta chain was identified during a study of tumor-infiltrating lymphocytes in oesophageal squamous cell carcinoma. The table lists this clonotype with many counts. One entry per CDR3 protein, called by TCRdb with MiXCR from the PCR reads. The sample yields several thousand distinct CDR3 sequences, 13% to 15% seen once. The V end was cut by 10 bases, the J end by 6 bases, with 16 bases between. The germline V gene has CDR1 ENHRY and CDR2 SYGVKD. The CDR3 sequence is 12 residues long. This TCR came from a male donor with esophageal squamous cell carcinoma. Sequences were obtained from esophageal tumor tissue. This chain links TRBV10-3 with TRBJ2-7, with D possibly TRBD1 on 6 matching bases. The CDR3 here is CATTTGPGEQYF. CDR3 bases: TGTGCCACCACCACAGGGCCGGGCGAGCAGTACTTC.